This T cell receptor beta chain was sequenced in a study of blood T cell repertoires in COVID-19. TCRdb keeps only in-frame clones here, not all; method: immunoSEQ multiplex PCR. Of roughly 200,000 clones listed, around 82% were seen once; the top ten hold 8.6%. V lost 5 bases and J 4 bases, leaving 15 bases between the germline ends. The germline V gene encodes CDR1 SQVTM and CDR2 ANQGSEA. The CDR3 is 13 residues long. The sample comprised peripheral blood. This sequence joins TRBV29-1 and TRBJ2-7, with D perhaps matching TRBD1 (6 bases). The TCR sequence derives from a man aged 35 to 55 with active or convalescent COVID-19. The CDR3, as DNA: TGCAGCGTTTCCGGGACACATCCGTACGAGCAGTACTTC. This gives the protein CSVSGTHPYEQYF.